This record covers a single TCR beta chain. There are a few counts of this clonotype. Its cognate antigen has yet to be identified. No qualities accompany the bases; no much larger clone lies one base away. Systemically healthy Caucasian individuals from Russia, around 39 in total and aged about 6 to 100 years, were included as donors. Each donor gave about 9.2 milliliters of peripheral blood, drawn into EDTA-treated Vacutainer tubes. Ficoll-Paque density-gradient centrifugation was used to isolate PBMCs, with at least 6.5 million per sample. Total RNA, at least 6 micrograms per sample, was extracted from PBMCs with Trizol reagent. The percentages of naive CD45RAhigh/CD27high T cells were determined by flow cytometry on a PBMC aliquot from every donor. The data belong to a study of blood T cells in healthy people across ages (dated by TCRdb to between 2014 and 2017). Turning to the overall study: In model experiments, template switching captured about one uniquely barcoded TCR beta cDNA molecule for every two T cells. To track age-related changes in TCR beta repertoire diversity, the study relied on deep sequencing normalized with unique cDNA molecular identifiers. The donors were split into four age groups: young (average about 15 years), middle-aged (39), aged (around 67) and long-lived (approximately 80). To avoid experimental bias, donors of different ages were spread randomly across the sequencing lanes. For two donors (one aged 18 to 30 and one aged 80 or older), the study analyzed two additional independent replicas of 1 million unique cDNA reads from the same blood draw. Study-level results and caveats: The CMV infection status of donors was not known, potentially confounding age-related changes in expanded clonotypes. Bulk unsorted PBMC profiling prevented conclusive comparison of naive and antigen-experienced compartments. Observed TCR beta diversity per million T cells fell roughly linearly with age, and a significant reduction was already apparent by age around 40. A strong correlation was found between observed TCR beta diversity and the percentage of naive T cells measured by flow cytometry. Estimates of total diversity based on one million sequenced T cells were regarded as lower bounds and as underestimates. Compared with the aged group, more naive CD4+ T cells, fewer expanded clones and increased TCR diversity were shown by the long-lived group, suggesting age selection.

Trimming takes 6 bases from V and 3 bases from J, and the germline ends sit 12 bases apart. CDR1 SQVTM and CDR2 ANQGSEA are derived from the germline V gene. The cysteine opens and the phenylalanine closes a CDR3 of 12 amino acids. Of all the DNA, just the CDR3 is kept, 36 bases in frame from base 1. Library construction relied on 5' RACE. Sequenced on an Illumina HiSeq 2500. The second PCR ran for roughly 7 to 12 cycles and used a J-beta primer mix along with a sample-barcoded 5' primer. A template-switch 5' adaptor carrying 12 random nucleotides introduced a unique molecular identifier onto each TCR beta cDNA molecule. Each sample yielded at least 2.5 million CDR3-containing paired-end reads. First-strand cDNA was synthesized from all RNA with the Mint cDNA synthesis kit, primed by a TRBC-specific oligonucleotide. Following uracil-DNA glycosylase treatment, a first 18-cycle PCR with universal primers M1SS and BC2_uni_R was performed on all cDNA. In the source study's methods: Each sample was normalized by randomly selecting 1 million high-quality reads, each carrying a distinct molecular identifier. Instead of being binned into consensus sequences, reads that shared molecular identifiers were thrown out. MiTCR, run with a Q25 quality threshold and the strictest error-elimination algorithm, handled CDR3 identification, clonotype clustering and error correction. A nonparametric unseen species model using Euler transformation provided a lower-bound estimate of total TCR beta diversity. The public reads were reanalyzed by TCRdb: fastp trimming at Q25, MiXCR alignment, in-frame beta chains only. Every entry covers one CDR3 protein and lists the most common genes and DNA from its rows. TCRdb, not the original authors, processed these V and J calls. The sample data list 650,000 to 1,000,000 distinct CDR3 sequences, and around 45% of these were observed just once. The ten biggest clones cover around a sixth of the sample.

This clonotype was obtained from an elderly man in good health. Here the chain combines TRBV29-1 and TRBJ2-7; matching of 5 bases hints at TRBD1 as the D gene. The sequenced sample was blood. In nucleotide form, the sequence is TGCAGCGTGACAGTTCTCCGCTACGAGCAGTACTTC. Translated, this is CSVTVLRYEQYF.